The rows below give T cell receptor beta chains drawn from one sample of a study of shared clonotypes between healthy human individuals. This table comes from immunoSEQ multiplex PCR, and its TCRdb copy is limited to in-frame clones, with some not included. The sample records some 980,000 clones, about three quarters being singletons. The sequenced material came from memory CD4+ T cells sorted from blood. The receptors come from a man between 18 and 35 years old in good health. Both conserved end residues are part of each CDR3. Fields, in order: V gene, D gene, clone size, J gene, CDR3 protein, CDR3 DNA. A D gene is named only where the DNA matches it firmly. Clone size is given for some rows only: seen once, a few or many times, or a class if the clone is expanded.

v_call: TRBV18
d_call: NA
clone_size: once
j_call: TRBJ2-6
cdr3_aa: CASSPNTGSGANVLTF
cdr3_nt: TGTGCCAGCTCGCCGAACACAGGGTCTGGGGCCAACGTCCTGACTTTC

v_call: TRBV25-1
d_call: NA
clone_size: few
j_call: TRBJ2-7
cdr3_aa: CASRRDSAYEQYF
cdr3_nt: TGTGCCAGTCGGCGGGACAGTGCCTACGAGCAGTACTTC

v_call: TRBV2
d_call: NA
clone_size: NA
j_call: TRBJ2-2
cdr3_aa: CASRVDPYKTGELFF
cdr3_nt: TGTGCCAGCAGAGTAGACCCATACAAGACCGGGGAGCTGTTTTTT

v_call: TRBV10-3
d_call: NA
clone_size: few
j_call: TRBJ1-5
cdr3_aa: CDRKGTYSNQPQHF
cdr3_nt: TGTGACCGAAAGGGGACGTATAGCAATCAGCCCCAGCATTTT

v_call: TRBV5-1
d_call: NA
clone_size: NA
j_call: TRBJ2-3
cdr3_aa: CASSLGEIGTDTQYF
cdr3_nt: TGCGCCAGCAGCTTGGGAGAAATCGGCACAGATACGCAGTATTTT

v_call: TRBV25-1
d_call: TRBD2
clone_size: NA
j_call: TRBJ2-1
cdr3_aa: CASSDLGLAGVDEQFF
cdr3_nt: TGTGCCAGCAGTGACCTAGGACTAGCGGGAGTTGACGAGCAGTTCTTC

v_call: TRBV10-1
d_call: TRBD1
clone_size: NA
j_call: TRBJ2-1
cdr3_aa: CASSDRGQQFF
cdr3_nt: TGCGCCAGCAGCGACAGGGGTCAGCAGTTCTTC

v_call: TRBV9
d_call: NA
clone_size: NA
j_call: TRBJ1-4
cdr3_aa: CASSPAGTRDEKLFF
cdr3_nt: TGTGCCAGCAGCCCAGCAGGGACGCGGGATGAAAAACTGTTTTTT

v_call: TRBV5-5
d_call: TRBD1
clone_size: many
j_call: TRBJ1-6
cdr3_aa: CASRERGQGSNSPLHF
cdr3_nt: TGTGCCAGCCGAGAAAGGGGACAGGGGTCTAATTCACCCCTCCACTTT

v_call: TRBV7-3
d_call: TRBD1
clone_size: NA
j_call: TRBJ2-7
cdr3_aa: CASSPGTGAFYEQYF
cdr3_nt: TGTGCCAGCAGCCCCGGGACAGGGGCCTTCTACGAGCAGTACTTC

v_call: TRBV11-3
d_call: NA
clone_size: NA
j_call: TRBJ2-5
cdr3_aa: CASSRGEETQYF
cdr3_nt: TGTGCCAGCAGCAGAGGAGAAGAGACCCAGTACTTC

v_call: TRBV19
d_call: TRBD1
clone_size: NA
j_call: TRBJ2-6
cdr3_aa: CASMLTGQAGANVLTF
cdr3_nt: TGTGCCAGTATGCTGACAGGGCAAGCTGGGGCCAACGTCCTGACTTTC

v_call: TRBV6-1
d_call: NA
clone_size: NA
j_call: TRBJ1-5
cdr3_aa: CASSEGGARDQPQHF
cdr3_nt: TGTGCCAGCAGTGAAGGAGGGGCGCGAGATCAGCCCCAGCATTTT

v_call: TRBV7-9
d_call: NA
clone_size: NA
j_call: TRBJ2-3
cdr3_aa: CASSTASSTDTQYF
cdr3_nt: TGTGCCAGCTCCACCGCCTCGAGCACAGATACGCAGTATTTT

v_call: TRBV4-3
d_call: NA
clone_size: NA
j_call: TRBJ1-2
cdr3_aa: CASSQDRSYGYTF
cdr3_nt: TGCGCCAGCAGCCAAGATAGAAGCTATGGCTACACCTTC

v_call: TRBV7-9
d_call: NA
clone_size: NA
j_call: TRBJ1-2
cdr3_aa: CASQPGNYGYTF
cdr3_nt: TGTGCCAGCCAACCCGGTAACTATGGCTACACCTTC

v_call: TRBV5-6
d_call: NA
clone_size: few
j_call: TRBJ1-3
cdr3_aa: CASSPHVNRVRGNTIYF
cdr3_nt: TGTGCCAGCAGCCCCCACGTTAATCGGGTGCGTGGAAACACCATATATTTT

v_call: TRBV28
d_call: TRBD1
clone_size: NA
j_call: TRBJ1-5
cdr3_aa: CASSRKTGQAVYSNQPQHF
cdr3_nt: TGTGCCAGCAGTCGTAAAACGGGACAGGCCGTTTATAGCAATCAGCCCCAGCATTTT

v_call: TRBV2
d_call: TRBD1
clone_size: NA
j_call: TRBJ1-6
cdr3_aa: CASRPGTGDDNSPLHF
cdr3_nt: TGTGCCAGCAGGCCCGGGACAGGGGACGATAATTCACCCCTCCACTTT

v_call: TRBV28
d_call: NA
clone_size: NA
j_call: TRBJ2-7
cdr3_aa: CASTRIGGTAYEQYF
cdr3_nt: TGTGCCAGCACTCGAATCGGGGGAACCGCCTACGAGCAGTACTTC

v_call: TRBV6-6
d_call: NA
clone_size: NA
j_call: TRBJ2-1
cdr3_aa: CATWGRNEQFF
cdr3_nt: TGTGCCACCTGGGGGAGGAATGAGCAGTTCTTC

v_call: TRBV7-9
d_call: TRBD1
clone_size: many
j_call: TRBJ2-2
cdr3_aa: CASSTRQGSSTGELFF
cdr3_nt: TGTGCCAGCAGCACCCGACAGGGATCGAGCACCGGGGAGCTGTTTTTT

v_call: TRBV7-9
d_call: NA
clone_size: NA
j_call: TRBJ1-6
cdr3_aa: CASSPQAVTNSPLHF
cdr3_nt: TGTGCCAGCAGCCCCCAGGCAGTGACCAATTCACCCCTCCACTTT

v_call: TRBV12-2
d_call: NA
clone_size: NA
j_call: TRBJ1-1
cdr3_aa: CASRLAHWTGMDTEAFF
cdr3_nt: TGTGCAAGTCGCTTAGCGCACTGGACAGGAATGGACACTGAAGCTTTCTTT

v_call: TRBV27
d_call: NA
clone_size: NA
j_call: TRBJ1-1
cdr3_aa: CASSPTGRESAEAFF
cdr3_nt: TGTGCCAGCAGTCCCACAGGGAGGGAGTCGGCTGAAGCTTTCTTT

v_call: TRBV27
d_call: NA
clone_size: NA
j_call: TRBJ2-1
cdr3_aa: CASSRLNEQFF
cdr3_nt: TGTGCCAGCAGTCGTCTCAATGAGCAGTTCTTC

v_call: TRBV11-2
d_call: NA
clone_size: NA
j_call: TRBJ2-7
cdr3_aa: CASSSQIGPGEQYF
cdr3_nt: TGTGCCAGCAGCTCTCAAATCGGGCCTGGCGAGCAGTACTTC

v_call: TRBV4-1
d_call: TRBD1
clone_size: NA
j_call: TRBJ1-4
cdr3_aa: CASSQPTGRREKLFF
cdr3_nt: TGCGCCAGCAGCCAACCGACAGGGCGGCGGGAAAAACTGTTTTTT

v_call: TRBV29-1
d_call: NA
clone_size: once
j_call: TRBJ2-3
cdr3_aa: CSVRPSDPDTQYF
cdr3_nt: TGCAGCGTCCGACCTAGCGACCCAGATACGCAGTATTTT

v_call: TRBV6-1
d_call: TRBD1
clone_size: once
j_call: TRBJ2-2
cdr3_aa: CASSWTGRNTGELFF
cdr3_nt: TGTGCCAGCAGTTGGACAGGCCGCAACACCGGGGAGCTGTTTTTT

v_call: TRBV5-1
d_call: NA
clone_size: NA
j_call: TRBJ2-1
cdr3_aa: CASSPDTTYNEQFF
cdr3_nt: TGCGCCAGCAGCCCGGACACTACCTACAATGAGCAGTTCTTC

v_call: TRBV9
d_call: NA
clone_size: NA
j_call: TRBJ1-2
cdr3_aa: CASSVTPTQGQDYTF
cdr3_nt: TGTGCCAGCAGCGTAACCCCAACTCAGGGGCAAGACTACACCTTC

v_call: TRBV5-1
d_call: TRBD1
clone_size: NA
j_call: TRBJ2-7
cdr3_aa: CASGQGNYEQYF
cdr3_nt: TGCGCCAGCGGACAGGGGAACTACGAGCAGTACTTC

v_call: TRBV7-2
d_call: NA
clone_size: NA
j_call: TRBJ1-1
cdr3_aa: CASSLGAVNTEAFF
cdr3_nt: TGTGCCAGCAGCTTAGGAGCAGTTAACACTGAAGCTTTCTTT

v_call: TRBV9
d_call: TRBD1
clone_size: NA
j_call: TRBJ1-1
cdr3_aa: CASSVGQANTEAFF
cdr3_nt: TGTGCCAGCAGCGTTGGACAGGCGAACACTGAAGCTTTCTTT

v_call: TRBV5-3
d_call: NA
clone_size: NA
j_call: TRBJ1-1
cdr3_aa: CARSLGPCEAFF
cdr3_nt: TGTGCCAGAAGCTTGGGTCCCTGTGAAGCTTTCTTT

v_call: TRBV5-1
d_call: NA
clone_size: NA
j_call: TRBJ1-1
cdr3_aa: CASSLERAANTEAFF
cdr3_nt: TGCGCCAGCAGCTTGGAAAGGGCTGCGAACACTGAAGCTTTCTTT

v_call: TRBV29-1
d_call: NA
clone_size: NA
j_call: TRBJ1-1
cdr3_aa: CSVYRLLKSTEAFF
cdr3_nt: TGCAGCGTTTATCGCCTATTAAAAAGCACTGAAGCTTTCTTT

v_call: TRBV28
d_call: NA
clone_size: NA
j_call: TRBJ1-1
cdr3_aa: CASSFIPGPTNTEAFF
cdr3_nt: TGTGCCAGCAGTTTTATCCCGGGGCCAACGAACACTGAAGCTTTCTTT

v_call: TRBV5-4
d_call: NA
clone_size: NA
j_call: TRBJ2-2
cdr3_aa: CASSPVRGSLAGELFF
cdr3_nt: TGTGCCAGCAGCCCCGTAAGAGGCAGTCTTGCCGGGGAGCTGTTTTTT